This T cell receptor (beta chain) comes out of a study of shared clonotypes between healthy human individuals. V was trimmed by 2 bases and J by 1 base, leaving 5 bases between them. Germline V gene sequence: CDR1 LGHNA, CDR2 YSLEER. The CDR3 contains 13 residues. Study results and caveats: Compared with clonotypes that all four donors shared, non-shared clonotypes had lower generation probabilities.

About this clone: Antigen: not known.

Sorted-subset replicate PCRs used about 200 ng DNA, some 33,000 T cell genomes. Profiled with immunoSEQ multiplex PCR; TCRdb holds only in-frame clones, not every one. The table lists about 2 million clones, about 95% of them singletons. Terminally differentiated effector memory CD45RA+ cells were excluded by CCR7 positive selection of CD45RO-negative cells. Sequencing was performed on naive CD8+ T cells sorted from blood. The chain has TRBV4-3 and TRBJ1-1, with no clear D. This clonotype was sampled from a man younger than 35 in good health. The CDR3 spells CASSQRWNTEAFF. The CDR3, as DNA: TGCGCCAGCAGCCAACGGTGGAACACTGAAGCTTTCTTT.